The present TCR beta chain was sequenced within a study of T cell repertoires in ileal Crohn's disease. Profiling relied on immunoSEQ multiplex PCR, and the TCRdb table lists in-frame clones only, not all of them. The profile shows 25,000 to 35,000 clones, about three quarters of them singletons. Findings and limits, study-wide: Endoscopic recurrence occurred in every patient whose clonality exceeded 26.8%. Compared with CD4 T cells, sorted CD8 cells carried more expanded clones.

About this clone: Its antigen is currently unknown.

Germline V gene data show CDR1 as MNHNY and CDR2 as SVGAGI (reference sequence). The germline V and J ends were trimmed by 6 bases and 9 bases, with 21 bases remaining between them. This CDR3 spans 15 amino acids. Patients were adults with ileal or ileocolonic Crohn's disease needing resection. The V gene is TRBV6-6, the J gene TRBJ1-5; possibly TRBD1 for D (6 bases). The sequenced sample consisted of ileal tissue. This clonotype was sampled from an adult with Crohn's disease. The CDR3 DNA is TGTGCCAGCAGGCAGGGGCTACAGGGTTCTAGGCCCCAGCATTTT. Translated, it gives CASRQGLQGSRPQHF.